The 30 T cell receptor beta chains listed next were all sequenced from one sample in a study of blood T cell repertoires in COVID-19. The table came from immunoSEQ multiplex PCR; TCRdb's copy has only in-frame clones and leaves some out. This table has around 68,000 clones, around 80% appearing once. The sequenced sample was peripheral blood. Receptor source: a human donor in a cohort sampled during active COVID-19.

This clone was recorded a few times. The V gene is TRBV5-4, the J gene TRBJ2-1; TRBD2 matches 7 bases. CDR1 and CDR2 from the germline V gene are SGHNT and YYREEE (reference sequence). Losses at the gene ends were 1 base for V and 2 bases for J; bases not matched to a gene: 3. The CDR3 extends over 15 amino acids. The CDR3 reads CASSLLGTTYNEQFF. The DNA for the CDR3 is TGTGCCAGCAGCTTGCTGGGGACTACCTACAATGAGCAGTTCTTC.

CDR3 amino acids: CASSSGQIANYGYTF. Written as DNA, the CDR3 is TGTGCCAGCAGTTCCGGACAGATAGCTAACTATGGCTACACCTTC. The rearrangement uses TRBV28 and TRBJ1-2; D possibly corresponds to TRBD1 (6 bases). Germline-derived CDR1 and CDR2 are MDHEN and SYDVKM. With 4 bases removed from V and 0 bases from J, the gap between germline ends came to 12 bases. The CDR3 is made up of 15 amino acids.

The chain recombines TRBV24-1 with TRBJ1-5; 8 bases map to TRBD1. The ends lost 7 bases at V and 7 bases at J; junction bases unmatched: 11. Germline lookup yields CDR1 KGHDR and CDR2 SFDVKD. This CDR3 spans 15 amino acids. The CDR3, as DNA: TGTGCCACCAGCATCGGCGGGACAGGCCTCCAGCCCCAGCATTTT. It specifies CATSIGGTGLQPQHF.

This sequence joins TRBV5-1 and TRBJ2-1; TRBD2 might be the D (7 bases). The V end lost 2 bases, the J end lost 8 bases, and 17 bases lay between the germline ends. CDR3 length: 15 residues. Per germline, CDR1 SGHRS and CDR2 YFSETQ. The DNA of the CDR3 is TGCGCCAGCAGCTTCGTGGGAGGGGGTAGGGATGAGCAGTTCTTC. Its translation: CASSFVGGGRDEQFF.

The chain couples TRBV5-1 to TRBJ2-3; D not resolved. Germline V gene lookup returns CDR1 SGHRS and CDR2 YFSETQ. V shed 0 bases and J shed 0 bases, with 8 bases lying between them. The CDR3 totals 15 residues. As DNA, the CDR3 is TGCGCCAGCAGCTTGGACTTCCCTAGCACAGATACGCAGTATTTT. It yields the protein CASSLDFPSTDTQYF.

The gene calls are TRBV7-9 and TRBJ2-7, with 10 bases lining up with TRBD2. CDR3 length: 15 residues. Germline V gives CDR1 SEHNR, CDR2 FQNEAQ (reference sequence). J was trimmed by 2 bases and V by 4 bases; bases with no gene match: 5. CDR3 protein: CASSYVSGRAYEQYF. The DNA for the CDR3 is TGTGCCAGCAGCTACGTCAGCGGGAGGGCCTACGAGCAGTACTTC. The full variable domain, in which reference TRBV7-9 and TRBJ2-7 provide the parts outside the CDR3, is DTGVSQNPRHKITKRGQNVTFRCDPISEHNRLYWYRQTLGQGPEFLTYFQNEAQLEKSRLLSDRFSAERPKGSFSTLEIQRTEQGDSAMYLCASSYVSGRAYEQYFGPGTRLTVT.

The rearrangement uses TRBV3-1 (or the pseudogene TRBV3-2) and TRBJ2-5, with D tentatively TRBD2 (6 bases). Germline CDR1 LGHDT, CDR2 YNNKEL (reference sequence). The CDR3 length is 11 residues. With 3 bases removed from V and 7 bases from J, the gap between germline ends came to 6 bases. CDR3 sequence: CASSHGGTQYF. CDR3 bases: TGTGCCAGCAGCCACGGGGGGACCCAGTACTTC.

The chain carries TRBV3-1 (or the pseudogene TRBV3-2) and TRBJ2-7, with 8 bases aligning to TRBD2. Germline V gene data show CDR1 as LGHDT and CDR2 as YNNKEL (reference sequence). Trimming removed 4 bases from V and 5 bases from J; junction bases left unmatched: 1. This CDR3 has 12 residues. DNA of the CDR3: TGTGCCAGCAGCCCGGGGGGGGACGAGCAGTACTTC. Protein product: CASSPGGDEQYF.

CDR3 sequence (DNA): TGCGCCAGCAGCCAAGCCTGGGCCCCGGGAAGCGGCTACACCTTC. This codes for CASSQAWAPGSGYTF. The rearrangement uses TRBV4-1 and TRBJ1-2; D uncertain. This CDR3 is 15 amino acids long. The germline CDR1 and CDR2 sequences are MGHRA and YSYEKL. The V and J ends lost 1 base and 8 bases respectively, with 17 bases between them.

This clone was recorded once. The rearrangement uses TRBV3-1 (or the pseudogene TRBV3-2) and TRBJ1-4; 7 bases align to TRBD1. Germline CDR1 and CDR2: LGHDT and YNNKEL (reference sequence). The V gene end was trimmed by 1 base and the J gene end by 4 bases; junction bases not matched to a gene: 0. The CDR3 is 14 residues long. As DNA, the CDR3 is TGTGCCAGCAGCCAAGGACAGGGTAATGAAAAACTGTTTTTT. Translation: CASSQGQGNEKLFF.

This chain joins TRBV6-2 or TRBV6-3 and TRBJ2-1, with TRBD1 as a possible D gene (6 bases). Germline loops: CDR1 MNHEY, CDR2 SVGEGT. With 6 bases removed from V and 7 bases from J, the gap between germline ends came to 19 bases. This CDR3 is built from 15 residues. The CDR3 bases are TGTGCCAGCAGCAAAGCGCGCGACAGGCCGAATGAGCAGTTCTTC. It encodes CASSKARDRPNEQFF.

The chain employs TRBV7-3 and TRBJ1-1, with a possible D match to TRBD1 (5 bases). The CDR3 sequence is 13 residues long. CDR1 is SGHTA and CDR2 is FQGTGA in the germline V gene. The ends were cut back, 2 bases at V and 5 bases at J, with 9 bases in the middle. The CDR3 nucleotides read TGTGCCAGCAGCTTAGCGGCAGGGACTGAAGCTTTCTTT. Translating it yields CASSLAAGTEAFF.

The genes are TRBV2 and TRBJ2-7; D remains unclear. Per the germline V gene, CDR1 is SNHLY and CDR2 is FYNNEI. The CDR3 has 11 amino acids. Trimming shortened V by 6 bases and J by 3 bases, and 6 bases separated the two germline ends. The CDR3 DNA reads TGTGCCAGCAGGATAGTCTACGAGCAGTACTTC. Translating it yields CASRIVYEQYF. The whole variable domain, remainder taken from reference TRBV2 and TRBJ2-7, is EPEVTQTPSHQVTQMGQEVILRCVPISNHLYFYWYRQILGQKVEFLVSFYNNEISEKSEIFDDQFSVERPDGSNFTLKIRSTKLEDSAMYFCASRIVYEQYFGPGTRLTVT.

The chain joins TRBV18 to TRBJ2-3; 7 nucleotides match TRBD1. There are 17 residues in the CDR3. Trimming took 1 base from V and 5 from J; bases not matched to a gene: 12. Germline loops: CDR1 KGHSH, CDR2 LQKENI. The CDR3 is CASSPLDRDSGGDTQYF. As DNA, the CDR3 is TGTGCCAGCTCACCACTCGACAGGGACAGTGGTGGAGATACGCAGTATTTT.

The gene calls are TRBV28 and TRBJ2-7; 11 bases are a match to TRBD2. Germline V lookup: CDR1 MDHEN, CDR2 SYDVKM. The CDR3 is made up of 16 amino acids. The V gene end was trimmed by 2 bases and the J gene end by 4 bases; junction bases not matched to a gene: 7. CDR3 in amino acids: CASSLIAGGLGYEQYF. CDR3 in DNA: TGTGCCAGCAGTTTAATAGCGGGAGGGCTAGGGTACGAGCAGTACTTC.

The chain has TRBV28 and TRBJ2-5; 8 nucleotides align to TRBD2. The CDR3 covers 16 residues. Germline V gives CDR1 MDHEN, CDR2 SYDVKM. V was pared by 6 bases and J by 2 bases, with 11 bases of the junction left unmatched. The CDR3 region has the DNA TGTGCCAGCAGATCTGTGGGGGCTAGCGGGCAAGAGACCCAGTACTTC. It codes for CASRSVGASGQETQYF.

This clone was found many times. Other DNA sequences in the sample encode the same CDR3. The chain uses TRBV30 and TRBJ1-5; 7 positions agree with TRBD1. Per germline, CDR1 GTSNPN and CDR2 SVGIG (reference sequence). The CDR3 spans 16 residues. J gave up 0 bases and V 3 bases, and 8 bases lay outside the gene matches. CDR3 in amino acids: CAWSYTRGSSNQPQHF. For the CDR3, the DNA is TGTGCCTGGAGCTACACCAGGGGGTCTAGCAATCAGCCCCAGCATTTT.

This chain links TRBV30 with TRBJ2-7, with a weak D call TRBD2 (6 bases). Germline CDR1 reads GTSNPN; CDR2 reads SVGIG (reference sequence). The CDR3 extends over 11 amino acids. Deletions cut 8 bases from V and 7 bases from J, with 15 bases between. The CDR3 region has the DNA TGTGCCCTGGAGGGCGGGGCGGAGCAGTACTTC. Protein sequence: CALEGGAEQYF. The full variable domain, with the rest looked up from reference TRBV30 and TRBJ2-7, is SQTIHQWPATLVQPVGSPLSLECTVEGTSNPNLYWYRQAAGRGLQLLFYSVGIGQISSEVPQNLSASRPQDRQFILSSKKLLLSDSGFYLCALEGGAEQYFGPGTRLTVT.

The chain is built from TRBV9 and TRBJ2-1; TRBD1 agrees at 8 bases. The CDR3 runs 15 residues. CDR1 and CDR2 from the germline V gene are SGDLS and YYNGEE. The V gene end was trimmed by 0 bases and the J gene end by 7 bases; junction bases not matched to a gene: 6. The CDR3: CASSVDGQGGNEQFF. CDR3 nucleotides: TGTGCCAGCAGCGTAGACGGACAGGGAGGTAATGAGCAGTTCTTC.

This clone was seen only once. The V and J genes are TRBV11-2 and TRBJ2-4; TRBD1 matches 7 bases. Germline V CDR1 and CDR2: SGHAT, FQNNGV. The CDR3 sequence is 17 residues long. V gave up 1 base and J gave up 0 bases; unmatched junction bases: 6. The CDR3 DNA sequence: TGTGCCAGCAGCTTAGCGAGGACAGGCCTAGCCAAAAACATTCAGTACTTC. Its translation: CASSLARTGLAKNIQYF.

The chain is built from TRBV30 and TRBJ2-3, with 12 positions matching TRBD2. The V gene's germline CDR1 is GTSNPN and CDR2 SVGIG (reference sequence). This CDR3 comprises 16 residues. Trimming at V came to 2 bases and at J to 5 bases, leaving 8 bases not matched to a gene. This CDR3 reads CAWSNGLAGRGDTQYF. Written as DNA, the CDR3 is TGTGCCTGGAGTAACGGACTAGCGGGGCGAGGAGATACGCAGTATTTT.

This chain uses TRBV28 with TRBJ1-1, with D unresolved. CDR1 and CDR2 from the germline V gene are MDHEN and SYDVKM. V was clipped by 6 bases and J by 2 bases, with 10 bases between them. This CDR3 has 13 residues. The CDR3 DNA follows: TGTGCCAGCAGGACGACACGTAACACTGAAGCTTTCTTT. This gives the protein CASRTTRNTEAFF.

This clone has a single count. The chain recombines TRBV11-2 with TRBJ2-7; 10 bases align to TRBD2. Per the germline V gene, CDR1 is SGHAT and CDR2 is FQNNGV. CDR3 size: 15 residues. V trimming: 5 bases; J trimming: 5 bases; junction bases outside the gene matches: 9. In DNA form, the CDR3 reads TGTGCCAGCAGCCCCGGTGGGACTAGCGACCACGAGCAGTACTTC. Translated, it gives CASSPGGTSDHEQYF.

The chain has TRBV9 and TRBJ2-1; 7 positions agree with TRBD1. V trimming: 3 bases; J trimming: 2 bases; junction bases outside the gene matches: 8. Germline V gene lookup returns CDR1 SGDLS and CDR2 YYNGEE. CDR3 size: 16 residues. In DNA form, the CDR3 reads TGTGCCAGCAGCGGACCGGGACAGTTGCCCTACAATGAGCAGTTCTTC. The encoded protein is CASSGPGQLPYNEQFF.

The J gene is TRBJ2-7, the V gene TRBV5-8; no definite D call. The CDR3 totals 11 residues. The V gene lost 0 bases and the J gene lost 7 bases, with 5 bases spanning the gap. The germline gives CDR1 SGHTS, CDR2 YDEGEE. CDR3 protein: CASSLAEEQYF. In DNA, the CDR3 is TGTGCCAGCAGCTTGGCCGAGGAGCAGTACTTC.

This chain uses TRBV7-2 with TRBJ2-7, with D maybe TRBD2 (6 bases). Germline assignment: CDR1 SGHTA and CDR2 FQGNSA. Trimming took 5 bases from V and 0 from J, leaving 8 bases between them. The CDR3 extends over 13 amino acids. Here the CDR3 reads CASSPGVSYEQYF. CDR3 bases: TGTGCCAGCAGCCCGGGGGTCTCCTACGAGCAGTACTTC.

The rearrangement links TRBV7-9 to TRBJ2-3, with TRBD2 matching over 10 bases. Germline-derived CDR1 and CDR2 are SEHNR and FQNEAQ (reference sequence). The CDR3 totals 16 residues. V lost 4 bases to trimming and J lost 3 bases; unmatched junction nucleotides: 7. In nucleotides, the CDR3 is TGTGCCAGCAGCTCCGCAATACTAGCGGGAACAGATACGCAGTATTTT. Translating gives CASSSAILAGTDTQYF.

V and J are TRBV19 and TRBJ1-2, with 7 bases that match TRBD1. J was trimmed by 3 bases and V by 6 bases; bases with no gene match: 7. Germline V gene sequence: CDR1 LNHDA, CDR2 SQIVND (reference sequence). This CDR3 contains 14 residues. The CDR3 region is CASRYRDSHYGYTF. CDR3 in DNA: TGTGCCAGTAGGTACCGGGACAGTCACTATGGCTACACCTTC.

V is TRBV9 and J is TRBJ2-1; 8 bases align to TRBD2. The CDR3 loop spans 15 amino acids. The V and J ends lost 3 bases and 2 bases, in that order; junction bases with no gene match: 4. In germline, CDR1 is SGDLS, CDR2 YYNGEE. CDR3 sequence (DNA): TGTGCCAGCAGCGATGGCGGGAGGCCCTACAATGAGCAGTTCTTC. Amino acids: CASSDGGRPYNEQFF.

This clone appeared once. V gene TRBV28 combines with J gene TRBJ1-2; 7 nucleotides agree with TRBD1. The germline gives CDR1 MDHEN, CDR2 SYDVKM. The CDR3 runs 16 residues. V lost 3 bases, J lost 3 bases, and 10 bases stayed unmatched. This CDR3 is CASSLGQGGSYYGYTF. The CDR3 DNA reads as TGTGCCAGCAGTTTGGGTCAGGGGGGATCGTACTATGGCTACACCTTC.